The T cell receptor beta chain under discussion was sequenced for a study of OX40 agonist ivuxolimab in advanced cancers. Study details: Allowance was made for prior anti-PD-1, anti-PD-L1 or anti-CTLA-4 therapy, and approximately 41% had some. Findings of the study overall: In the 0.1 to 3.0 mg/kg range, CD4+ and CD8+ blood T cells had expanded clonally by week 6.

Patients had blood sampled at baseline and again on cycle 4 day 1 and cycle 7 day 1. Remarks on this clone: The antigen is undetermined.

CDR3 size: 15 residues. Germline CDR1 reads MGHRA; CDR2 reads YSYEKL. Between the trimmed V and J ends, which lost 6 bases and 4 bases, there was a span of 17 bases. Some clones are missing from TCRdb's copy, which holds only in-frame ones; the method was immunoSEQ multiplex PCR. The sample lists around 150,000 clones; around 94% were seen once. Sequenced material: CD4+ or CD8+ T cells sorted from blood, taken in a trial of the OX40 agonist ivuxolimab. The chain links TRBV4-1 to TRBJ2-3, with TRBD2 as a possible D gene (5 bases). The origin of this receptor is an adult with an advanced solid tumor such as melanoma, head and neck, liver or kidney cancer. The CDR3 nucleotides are TGCGCCAGCAGGTTTCCGGGAACCGGCGCAGATACGCAGTATTTT. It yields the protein CASRFPGTGADTQYF.